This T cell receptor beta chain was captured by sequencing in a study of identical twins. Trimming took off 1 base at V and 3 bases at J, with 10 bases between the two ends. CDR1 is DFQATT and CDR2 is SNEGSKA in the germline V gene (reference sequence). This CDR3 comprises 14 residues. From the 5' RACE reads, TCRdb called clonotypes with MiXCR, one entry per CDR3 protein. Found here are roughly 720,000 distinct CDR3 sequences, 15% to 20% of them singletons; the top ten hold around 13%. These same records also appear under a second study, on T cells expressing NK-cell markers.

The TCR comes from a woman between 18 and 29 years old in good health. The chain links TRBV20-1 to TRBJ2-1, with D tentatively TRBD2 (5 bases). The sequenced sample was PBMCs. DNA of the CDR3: TGCAGTGCTAGAGGTAGCGAGCTCTACAATGAGCAGTTCTTC. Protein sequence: CSARGSELYNEQFF.